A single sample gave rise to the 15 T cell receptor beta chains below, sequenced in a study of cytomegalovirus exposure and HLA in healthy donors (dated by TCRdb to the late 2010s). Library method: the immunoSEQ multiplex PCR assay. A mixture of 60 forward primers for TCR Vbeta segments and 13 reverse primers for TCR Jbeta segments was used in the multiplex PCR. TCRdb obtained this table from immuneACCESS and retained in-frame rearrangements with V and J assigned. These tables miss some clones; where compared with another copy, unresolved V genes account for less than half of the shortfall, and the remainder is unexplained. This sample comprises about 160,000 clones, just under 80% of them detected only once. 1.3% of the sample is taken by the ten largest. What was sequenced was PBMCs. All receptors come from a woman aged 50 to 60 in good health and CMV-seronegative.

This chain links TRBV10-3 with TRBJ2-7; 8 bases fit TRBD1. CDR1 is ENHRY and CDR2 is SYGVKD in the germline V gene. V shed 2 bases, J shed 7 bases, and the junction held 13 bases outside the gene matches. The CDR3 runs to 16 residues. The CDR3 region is CAISELTSGQGIEQYF. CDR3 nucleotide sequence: TGTGCCATCAGTGAGCTCACATCAGGACAGGGAATTGAGCAGTACTTC.

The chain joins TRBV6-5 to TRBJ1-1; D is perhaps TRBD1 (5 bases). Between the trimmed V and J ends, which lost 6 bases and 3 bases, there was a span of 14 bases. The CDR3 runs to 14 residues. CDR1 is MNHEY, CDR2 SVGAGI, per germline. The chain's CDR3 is CASRSLGGDTEAFF. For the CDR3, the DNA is TGTGCCAGCAGAAGCCTGGGGGGGGACACTGAAGCTTTCTTT.

The CDR3 here is CASSPTNEQFF. The CDR3 nucleotides read TGTGCCAGCTCACCTACAAATGAGCAGTTCTTC. The chain couples TRBV18 to TRBJ2-1; no clear D gene. The CDR3 sequence is 11 residues long. V lost 3 bases and J 7 bases, leaving 4 bases between the germline ends. Germline-derived CDR1 and CDR2 are KGHSH and LQKENI.

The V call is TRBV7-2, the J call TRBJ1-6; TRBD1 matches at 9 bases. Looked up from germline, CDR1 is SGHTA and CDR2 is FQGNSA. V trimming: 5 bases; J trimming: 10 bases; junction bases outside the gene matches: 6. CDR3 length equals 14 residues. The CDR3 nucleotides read TGTGCCAGCAGCCAGGGACAGGGTGAATCACCCCTCCACTTT. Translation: CASSQGQGESPLHF. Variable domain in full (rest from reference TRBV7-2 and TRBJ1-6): GAGVSQSPSNKVTEKGKDVELRCDPISGHTALYWYRQSLGQGLEFLIYFQGNSAPDKSGLPSDRFSAERTGGSVSTLTIQRTQQEDSAVYLCASSQGQGESPLHFGNGTRLTVT.

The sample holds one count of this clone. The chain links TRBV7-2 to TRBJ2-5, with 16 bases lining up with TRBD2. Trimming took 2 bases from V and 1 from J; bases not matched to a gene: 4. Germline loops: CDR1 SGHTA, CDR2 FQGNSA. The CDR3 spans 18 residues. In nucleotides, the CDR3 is TGTGCCAGCAGCTTATATGGGACTAGCGGGAGGGTCCAAGAGACCCAGTACTTC. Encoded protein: CASSLYGTSGRVQETQYF.

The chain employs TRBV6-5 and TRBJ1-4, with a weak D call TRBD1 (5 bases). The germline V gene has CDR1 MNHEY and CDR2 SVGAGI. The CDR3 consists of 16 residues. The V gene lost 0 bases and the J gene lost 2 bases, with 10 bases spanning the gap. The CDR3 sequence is CASSYSGGATNEKLFF. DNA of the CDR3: TGTGCCAGCAGTTACTCGGGGGGTGCGACTAATGAAAAACTGTTTTTT.

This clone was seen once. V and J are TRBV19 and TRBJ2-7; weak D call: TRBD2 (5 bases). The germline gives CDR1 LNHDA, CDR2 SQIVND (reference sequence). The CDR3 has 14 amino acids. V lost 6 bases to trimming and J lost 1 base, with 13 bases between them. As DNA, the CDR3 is TGTGCCAGTAGGGGGAGAGGTCTTTCCTACGAGCAGTACTTC. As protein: CASRGRGLSYEQYF. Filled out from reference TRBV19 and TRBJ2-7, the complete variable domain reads DGGITQSPKYLFRKEGQNVTLSCEQNLNHDAMYWYRQDPGQGLRLIYYSQIVNDFQKGDIAEGYSVSREKKESFPLTVTSAQKNPTAFYLCASRGRGLSYEQYFGPGTRLTVT.

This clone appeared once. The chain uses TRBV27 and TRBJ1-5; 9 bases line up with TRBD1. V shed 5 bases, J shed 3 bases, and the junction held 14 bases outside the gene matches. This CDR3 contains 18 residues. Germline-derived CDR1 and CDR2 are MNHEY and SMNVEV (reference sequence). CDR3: CASSPSITGDRVNQPQHF. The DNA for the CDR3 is TGTGCCAGCAGTCCCTCAATTACAGGGGACAGGGTCAATCAGCCCCAGCATTTT.

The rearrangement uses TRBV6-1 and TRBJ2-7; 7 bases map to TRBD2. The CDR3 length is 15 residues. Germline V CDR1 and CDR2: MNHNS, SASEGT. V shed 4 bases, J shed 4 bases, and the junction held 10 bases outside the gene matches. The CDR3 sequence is CASSGRGTILYEQYF. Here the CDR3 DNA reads TGTGCCAGCAGTGGACGCGGGACTATATTATACGAGCAGTACTTC.

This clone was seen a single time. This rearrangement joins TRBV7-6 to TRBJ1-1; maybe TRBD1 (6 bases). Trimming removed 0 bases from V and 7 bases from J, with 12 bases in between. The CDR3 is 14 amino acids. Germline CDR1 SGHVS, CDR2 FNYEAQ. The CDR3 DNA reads TGTGCCAGCAGCTTAGCGTCGGGGGGCTATGAAGCTTTCTTT. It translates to CASSLASGGYEAFF. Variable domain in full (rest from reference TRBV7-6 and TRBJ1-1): GAGVSQSPRYKVTKRGQDVALRCDPISGHVSLYWYRQALGQGPEFLTYFNYEAQQDKSGLPNDRFSAERPEGSISTLTIQRTEQRDSAMYRCASSLASGGYEAFFGQGTRLTVV.

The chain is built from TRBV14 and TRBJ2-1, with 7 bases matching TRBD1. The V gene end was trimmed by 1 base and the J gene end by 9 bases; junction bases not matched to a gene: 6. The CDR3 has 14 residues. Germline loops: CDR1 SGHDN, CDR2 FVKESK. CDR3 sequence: CASSQGTGVSEQFF. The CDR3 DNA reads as TGTGCCAGCAGCCAAGGAACAGGGGTCAGTGAGCAGTTCTTC.

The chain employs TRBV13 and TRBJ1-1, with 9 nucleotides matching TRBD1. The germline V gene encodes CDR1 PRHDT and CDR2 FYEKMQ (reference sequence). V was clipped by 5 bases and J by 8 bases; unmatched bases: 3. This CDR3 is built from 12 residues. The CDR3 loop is CASSPGQGEAFF. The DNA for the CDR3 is TGTGCCAGCAGCCCCGGACAGGGGGAAGCTTTCTTT.

The CDR3 sequence is CASSPEKAGTLNYGYTF. The CDR3, as DNA: TGCGCCAGCAGCCCGGAGAAAGCAGGGACTCTTAACTATGGCTACACCTTC. This rearrangement joins TRBV5-1 to TRBJ1-2; D is possibly TRBD1 (5 bases). Per the germline V gene, CDR1 is SGHRS and CDR2 is YFSETQ. CDR3 length: 17 residues. V was shortened by 4 bases and J by 1 base, with 20 bases between the two germline ends. Full variable domain (rest looked up from reference TRBV5-1 and TRBJ1-2): KAGVTQTPRYLIKTRGQQVTLSCSPISGHRSVSWYQQTPGQGLQFLFEYFSETQRNKGNFPGRFSGRQFSNSRSEMNVSTLELGDSALYLCASSPEKAGTLNYGYTFGSGTRLTVV.

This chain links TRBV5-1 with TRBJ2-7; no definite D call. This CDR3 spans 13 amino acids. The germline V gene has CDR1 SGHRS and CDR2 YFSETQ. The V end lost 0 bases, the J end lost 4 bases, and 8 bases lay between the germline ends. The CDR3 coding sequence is TGCGCCAGCAGCTTGGGCGCCGTTTACGAGCAGTACTTC. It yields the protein CASSLGAVYEQYF.

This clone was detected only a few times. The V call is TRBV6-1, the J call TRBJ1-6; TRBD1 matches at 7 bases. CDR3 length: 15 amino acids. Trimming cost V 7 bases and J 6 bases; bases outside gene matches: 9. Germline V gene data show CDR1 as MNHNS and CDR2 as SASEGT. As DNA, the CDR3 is TGTGCCAGCACCCCCGGGACAGACGTTAATTCACCCCTCCACTTT. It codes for CASTPGTDVNSPLHF.